The rows below give T cell receptor beta chains drawn from one sample of a study of cytomegalovirus exposure and HLA in healthy donors. Libraries were prepared by immunoSEQ multiplex PCR; TCRdb keeps only in-frame clonotypes and omits some of them. In the table there are around 150,000 clones, roughly 80% of which are singletons. The sample was PBMCs. These receptors came from a woman in her 30s in good health and CMV-seronegative. Each CDR3 is given with its conserved first and last residue. The D gene is left open where the match is weak. Clone size appears in some rows only: once, few, many, or a class for an expanded clone.

V gene	D gene	J gene	clone size	CDR3 DNA	CDR3 protein
TRBV5-6	TRBD1	TRBJ1-6	NA	TGTGCCAGCAGCTTGCGGGACAGGGAAGATTCACCCCTCCACTTT	CASSLRDREDSPLHF
TRBV19	TRBD2	TRBJ2-3	NA	TGTGCCAGTAGTAATCTTCGAGCGGGGGGAGTAGATACGCAGTATTTT	CASSNLRAGGVDTQYF
TRBV11-1	NA	TRBJ2-5	once	TGTGCCAGCAGCCCCGGACAGTCGCTATGGCAAGAGACCCAGTACTTC	CASSPGQSLWQETQYF
TRBV29-1	TRBD2	TRBJ2-7	NA	TGCAGCGTTGAGGTAGCGGGGGCCCCCTACGAGCAGTACTTC	CSVEVAGAPYEQYF
TRBV7-2	TRBD1	TRBJ1-4	few	TGTGCCAGCGGGGACAGCTCTAATGAAAAACTGTTTTTT	CASGDSSNEKLFF
TRBV7-9	NA	TRBJ1-6	NA	TGTTCCAGCAGCTTAGTCCAGGGAGGCAACTCCTATAATTCACCCCTCCACTTT	CSSSLVQGGNSYNSPLHF
TRBV9	TRBD1	TRBJ2-1	NA	TGTGCCAGCAGCGTCGGAGGGGACAGGGGTTTAACTGAGCAGTTCTTC	CASSVGGDRGLTEQFF
TRBV5-6	TRBD1	TRBJ2-1	once	TGTGCCAGCAGCTTGGGCCTCGGGTGGTCAGGGGGTCACAATGAGCAGTTCTTC	CASSLGLGWSGGHNEQFF
TRBV28	NA	TRBJ1-1	NA	TGTGCCAGCAGTTTAATTGTAAGAGATAACACTGAAGCTTTCTTT	CASSLIVRDNTEAFF
TRBV9	NA	TRBJ1-5	NA	TGTGCCAGCAGCGTGGACAGTAGCAATCAGCCCCAGCATTTT	CASSVDSSNQPQHF
TRBV6-6	TRBD2	TRBJ2-7	NA	TGTGCCAGCAGTTTCGGACTAGCGGGTAACGAGCAGTACTTC	CASSFGLAGNEQYF